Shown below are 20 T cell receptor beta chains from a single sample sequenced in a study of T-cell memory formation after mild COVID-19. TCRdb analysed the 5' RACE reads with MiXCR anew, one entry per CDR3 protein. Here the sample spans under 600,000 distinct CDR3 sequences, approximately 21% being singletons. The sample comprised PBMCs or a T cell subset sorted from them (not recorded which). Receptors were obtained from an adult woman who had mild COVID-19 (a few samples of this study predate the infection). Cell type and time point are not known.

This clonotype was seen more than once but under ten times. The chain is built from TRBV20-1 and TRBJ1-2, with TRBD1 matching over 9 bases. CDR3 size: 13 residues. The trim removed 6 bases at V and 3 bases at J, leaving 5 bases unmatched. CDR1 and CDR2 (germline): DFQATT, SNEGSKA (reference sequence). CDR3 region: CSAPDRGDYGYTF. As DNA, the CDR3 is TGCAGTGCACCCGACAGGGGGGACTATGGCTACACCTTC.

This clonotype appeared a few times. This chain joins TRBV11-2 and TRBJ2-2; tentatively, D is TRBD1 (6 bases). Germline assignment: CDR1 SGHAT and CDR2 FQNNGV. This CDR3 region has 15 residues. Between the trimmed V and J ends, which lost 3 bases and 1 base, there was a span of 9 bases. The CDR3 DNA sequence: TGTGCCAGCAGCTTGGGCAGGGGGAACACCGGGGAGCTGTTTTTT. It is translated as CASSLGRGNTGELFF.

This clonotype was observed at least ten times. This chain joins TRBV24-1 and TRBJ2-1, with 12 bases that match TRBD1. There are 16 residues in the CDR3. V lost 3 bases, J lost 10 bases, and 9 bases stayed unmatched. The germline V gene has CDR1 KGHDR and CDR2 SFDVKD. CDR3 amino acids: CATSDLPGQGAGEQFF. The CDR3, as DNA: TGTGCCACCAGTGATCTCCCGGGACAGGGGGCTGGAGAGCAGTTCTTC.

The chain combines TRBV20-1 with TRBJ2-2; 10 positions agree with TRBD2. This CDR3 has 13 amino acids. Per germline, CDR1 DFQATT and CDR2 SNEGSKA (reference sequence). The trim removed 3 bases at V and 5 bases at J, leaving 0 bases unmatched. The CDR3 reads CSASSGRTGELFF. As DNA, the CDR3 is TGCAGTGCTAGTAGCGGGAGGACCGGGGAGCTGTTTTTT.

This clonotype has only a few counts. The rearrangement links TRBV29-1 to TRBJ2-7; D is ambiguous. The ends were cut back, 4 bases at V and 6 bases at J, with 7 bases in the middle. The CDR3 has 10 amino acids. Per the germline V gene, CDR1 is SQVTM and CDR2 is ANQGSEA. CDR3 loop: CSVADSEQYF. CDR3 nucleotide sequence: TGCAGCGTTGCTGATAGCGAGCAGTACTTC.

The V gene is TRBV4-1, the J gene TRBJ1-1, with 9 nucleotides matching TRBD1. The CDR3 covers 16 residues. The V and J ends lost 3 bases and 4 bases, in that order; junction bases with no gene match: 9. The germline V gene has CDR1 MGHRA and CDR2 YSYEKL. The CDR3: CASSHLPGTGSTEAFF. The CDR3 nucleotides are TGCGCCAGCAGCCATCTACCCGGGACAGGGAGCACTGAAGCTTTCTTT.

The CDR3 DNA is TGTGCCAGCAGTCGTCGACGGCTGTATGGCTACACCTTC. Translation gives CASSRRRLYGYTF. The V call is TRBV5-6, the J call TRBJ1-2; D is uncertain. This CDR3 comprises 13 residues. The V gene's germline CDR1 is SGHDT and CDR2 YYEEEE. V was trimmed by 5 bases and J by 5 bases, leaving 13 bases between them. The full variable domain, in which reference TRBV5-6 and TRBJ1-2 provide the parts outside the CDR3, is DAGVTQSPTHLIKTRGQQVTLRCSPKSGHDTVSWYQQALGQGPQFIFQYYEEEERQRGNFPDRFSGHQFPNYSSELNVNALLLGDSALYLCASSRRRLYGYTFGSGTRLTVV.

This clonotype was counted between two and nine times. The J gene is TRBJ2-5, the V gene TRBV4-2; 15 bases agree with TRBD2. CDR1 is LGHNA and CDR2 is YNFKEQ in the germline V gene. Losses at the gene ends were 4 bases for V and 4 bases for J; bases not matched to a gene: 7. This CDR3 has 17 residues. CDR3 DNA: TGTGCCAGCAGCCTAACCGGGACTAGCGGGGGGAGAGAGACCCAGTACTTC. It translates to CASSLTGTSGGRETQYF.

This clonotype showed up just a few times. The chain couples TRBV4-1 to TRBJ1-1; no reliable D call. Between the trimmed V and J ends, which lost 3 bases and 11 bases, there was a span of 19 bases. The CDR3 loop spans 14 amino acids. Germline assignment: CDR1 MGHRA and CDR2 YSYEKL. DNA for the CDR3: TGCGCCAGCAGCCAGGGTGACATAGGAAGCGTCGCTTTCTTT. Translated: CASSQGDIGSVAFF.

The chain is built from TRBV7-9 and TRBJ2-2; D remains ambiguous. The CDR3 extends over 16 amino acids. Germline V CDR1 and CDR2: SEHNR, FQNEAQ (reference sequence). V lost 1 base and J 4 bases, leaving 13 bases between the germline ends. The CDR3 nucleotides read TGTGCCAGCAGCTTAGACCCGGGTAGGAGCACCGGGGAGCTGTTTTTT. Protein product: CASSLDPGRSTGELFF.

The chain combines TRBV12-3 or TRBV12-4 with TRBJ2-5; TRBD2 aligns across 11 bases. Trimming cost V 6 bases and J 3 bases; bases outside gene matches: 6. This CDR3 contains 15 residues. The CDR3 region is CASSWPTSGEETQYF. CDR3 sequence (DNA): TGTGCCAGCAGCTGGCCGACTAGCGGGGAAGAGACCCAGTACTTC.

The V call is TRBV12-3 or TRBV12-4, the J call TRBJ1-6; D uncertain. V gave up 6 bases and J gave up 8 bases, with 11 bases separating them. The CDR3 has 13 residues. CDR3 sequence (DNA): TGTGCCAGCAGAGAAAGGAGGGATTCACCCCTCCACTTT. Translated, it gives CASRERRDSPLHF.

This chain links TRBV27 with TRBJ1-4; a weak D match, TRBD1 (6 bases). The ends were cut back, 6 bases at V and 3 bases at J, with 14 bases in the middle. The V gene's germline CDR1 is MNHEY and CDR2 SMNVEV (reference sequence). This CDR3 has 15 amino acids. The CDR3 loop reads CASRIRQAANEKLFF. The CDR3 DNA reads TGTGCCAGCAGAATAAGACAGGCCGCTAATGAAAAACTGTTTTTT.

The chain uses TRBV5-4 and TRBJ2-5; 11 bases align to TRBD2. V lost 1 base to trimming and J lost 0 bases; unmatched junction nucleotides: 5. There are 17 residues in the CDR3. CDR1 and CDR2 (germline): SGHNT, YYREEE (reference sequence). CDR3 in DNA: TGTGCCAGCAGCTTGATAGGACTAGCGGGTAACCAAGAGACCCAGTACTTC. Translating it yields CASSLIGLAGNQETQYF.

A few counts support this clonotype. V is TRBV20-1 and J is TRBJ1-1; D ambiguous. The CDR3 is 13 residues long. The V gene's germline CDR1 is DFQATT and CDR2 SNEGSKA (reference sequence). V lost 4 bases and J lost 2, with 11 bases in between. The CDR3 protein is CSANGQPNTEAFF. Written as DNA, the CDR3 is TGCAGTGCTAATGGTCAGCCTAACACTGAAGCTTTCTTT.

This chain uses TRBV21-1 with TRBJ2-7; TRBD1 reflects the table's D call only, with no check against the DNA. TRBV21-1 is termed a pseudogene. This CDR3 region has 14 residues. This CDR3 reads CASSKMGGQDEQYV. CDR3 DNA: TGTGCCAGCAGCAAGATGGGGGGGCAGGACGAGCAGTACGTC.

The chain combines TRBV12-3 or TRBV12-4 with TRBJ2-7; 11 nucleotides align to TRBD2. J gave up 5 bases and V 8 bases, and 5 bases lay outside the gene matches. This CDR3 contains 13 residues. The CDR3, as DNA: TGTGCCAGCCGACTAGCGGGAATCGACGAGCAGTACTTC. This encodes CASRLAGIDEQYF.

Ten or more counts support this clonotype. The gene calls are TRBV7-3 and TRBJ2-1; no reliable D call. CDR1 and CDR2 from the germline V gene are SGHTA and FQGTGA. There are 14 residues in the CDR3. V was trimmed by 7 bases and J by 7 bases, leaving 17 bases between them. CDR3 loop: CASNPPRAWNEQFF. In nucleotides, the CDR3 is TGTGCCAGCAACCCTCCAAGGGCCTGGAATGAGCAGTTCTTC.

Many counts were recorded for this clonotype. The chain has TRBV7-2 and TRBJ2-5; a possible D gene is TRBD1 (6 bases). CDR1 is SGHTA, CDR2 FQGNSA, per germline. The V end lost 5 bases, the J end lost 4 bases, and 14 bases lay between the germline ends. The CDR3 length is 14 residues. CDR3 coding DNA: TGTGCCAGCAGCCCATGGGGGCAGGGAGAGACCCAGTACTTC. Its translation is CASSPWGQGETQYF.

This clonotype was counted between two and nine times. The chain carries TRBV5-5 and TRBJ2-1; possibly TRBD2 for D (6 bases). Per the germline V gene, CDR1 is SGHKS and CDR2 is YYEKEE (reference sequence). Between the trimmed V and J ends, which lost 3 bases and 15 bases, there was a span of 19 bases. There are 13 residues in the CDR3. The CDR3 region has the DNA TGTGCCAGCAGCTGGCGAGAGGGACTTTCTCGGTTCTTC. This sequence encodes CASSWREGLSRFF. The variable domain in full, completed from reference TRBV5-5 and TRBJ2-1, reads DAGVTQSPTHLIKTRGQQVTLRCSPISGHKSVSWYQQVLGQGPQFIFQYYEKEERGRGNFPDRFSARQFPNYSSELNVNALLLGDSALYLCASSWREGLSRFFGPGTRLTVL.